One sample yielded the 26 T cell receptor beta chains listed below, sequenced in a study of tumor T cells in aggressive B-cell lymphoma (dated by TCRdb to the late 2010s). Libraries came from the immunoSEQ multiplex PCR assay. TCRdb stores this immuneACCESS table with in-frame sequences only. Part of the clones is absent; in the studies checked, under half of the shortfall reflects unresolved V genes, and no reason is known for the rest. This sample holds 7,900 or so clones; 75% to 90% were observed only once. The top ten clones comprise roughly 2.8% of the sample. The sequenced sample consisted of tumor tissue. These receptors all come from an adult with diffuse large B cell lymphoma.

The gene calls are TRBV5-1 and TRBJ2-5, with D possibly being TRBD2 (6 bases). This CDR3 is built from 14 residues. Germline V gives CDR1 SGHRS, CDR2 YFSETQ. Trimming took off 0 bases at V and 5 bases at J, with 11 bases between the two ends. CDR3 loop: CASSLGQGGETQYF. The CDR3, as DNA: TGCGCCAGCAGCTTGGGCCAGGGAGGCGAGACCCAGTACTTC.

The rearrangement joins TRBV29-1 to TRBJ1-2; perhaps TRBD1 as D (6 bases). Looked up from germline, CDR1 is SQVTM and CDR2 is ANQGSEA. The V end was cut by 6 bases, the J end by 7 bases, with 18 bases between. This CDR3 has 13 residues. The CDR3 spells CSVNPQGLFGYTF. In nucleotides, the CDR3 is TGCAGCGTGAACCCCCAGGGGTTGTTTGGCTACACCTTC.

This sequence joins TRBV4-2 and TRBJ2-3; tentative D call: TRBD2 (6 bases). Trimming stripped 0 bases from V and 6 bases from J, with 13 bases between. Germline V lookup: CDR1 LGHNA, CDR2 YNFKEQ. The CDR3 spans 15 residues. The CDR3 here is CASSQDESGVDTQYF. CDR3 sequence (DNA): TGTGCCAGCAGCCAAGATGAGTCGGGGGTGGATACGCAGTATTTT.

Comments on this clone: Other DNA sequences of this sample code for an identical CDR3. This rearrangement joins TRBV4-1 to TRBJ2-7; D not certain. Germline-derived CDR1 and CDR2 are MGHRA and YSYEKL. Deletions cut 0 bases from V and 3 bases from J, with 6 bases between. This CDR3 is built from 13 residues. In nucleotides, the CDR3 is TGCGCCAGCAGCCAAGACAGGTTCTACGAGCAGTACTTC. Amino acid sequence: CASSQDRFYEQYF.

The CDR3, as DNA: TGTGCCAGCAGCTTGGACAGTTTCTACGAGCAGTACGTC. Protein: CASSLDSFYEQYV. V and J are TRBV7-2 and TRBJ2-7, with a tentative D call TRBD1 (6 bases). Trimming shortened V by 3 bases and J by 3 bases, and 9 bases separated the two germline ends. The CDR3 has 13 residues. The germline CDR1 and CDR2 sequences are SGHTA and FQGNSA.

The chain couples TRBV6-5 to TRBJ1-1, with 9 bases aligning to TRBD1. Losses at the gene ends were 4 bases for V and 5 bases for J; bases not matched to a gene: 8. CDR1 is MNHEY and CDR2 is SVGAGI in the germline V gene. The CDR3 spans 15 residues. For the CDR3, the DNA is TGTGCCAGCAGTTGGACAGGGGAATCGGGAACTGAAGCTTTCTTT. Protein sequence: CASSWTGESGTEAFF.

This clone is a singleton in its sample. The chain recombines TRBV9 with TRBJ2-7; maybe TRBD2 (5 bases). Germline lookup yields CDR1 SGDLS and CDR2 YYNGEE. This CDR3 comprises 13 residues. V was trimmed by 1 base and J by 7 bases, leaving 12 bases between them. The CDR3 region is CASSVWGVGEQYF. Written as DNA, the CDR3 is TGTGCCAGCAGCGTATGGGGAGTCGGGGAGCAGTACTTC.

The chain carries TRBV7-6 and TRBJ2-2; D gene uncertain. The CDR3 loop spans 12 amino acids. The germline V and J ends were trimmed by 3 bases and 5 bases, with 4 bases remaining between them. Germline V gives CDR1 SGHVS, CDR2 FNYEAQ. This CDR3 reads CASSFHTGELFF. Written as DNA, the CDR3 is TGTGCCAGCAGCTTTCATACCGGGGAGCTGTTTTTT.

The genes are TRBV19 and TRBJ1-1, with 9 nucleotides matching TRBD1. Unmatched junction bases numbered 2, after V lost 6 bases and J lost 0 bases. Germline V gives CDR1 LNHDA, CDR2 SQIVND (reference sequence). The CDR3 loop spans 14 amino acids. The CDR3 sequence is CASRGTGLNTEAFF. DNA for the CDR3: TGTGCCAGTAGAGGGACAGGGTTGAACACTGAAGCTTTCTTT. Full variable domain (rest looked up from reference TRBV19 and TRBJ1-1): DGGITQSPKYLFRKEGQNVTLSCEQNLNHDAMYWYRQDPGQGLRLIYYSQIVNDFQKGDIAEGYSVSREKKESFPLTVTSAQKNPTAFYLCASRGTGLNTEAFFGQGTRLTVV.

The CDR3 loop reads CASSLELTSGGRYNEQFF. As DNA, the CDR3 is TGTGCCAGCAGCTTAGAGTTGACTAGCGGGGGTCGATACAATGAGCAGTTCTTC. The chain employs TRBV7-6 and TRBJ2-1, with 12 bases that match TRBD2. CDR1 and CDR2 from the germline V gene are SGHVS and FNYEAQ. V shed 1 base, J shed 4 bases, and the junction held 8 bases outside the gene matches. This CDR3 comprises 18 residues.

The chain has TRBV21-1 and TRBJ1-4. TRBV21-1 corresponds to a pseudogene. This CDR3 comprises 15 residues. The CDR3 spells CATRGGEAPLGKLFF. The CDR3, as DNA: TGTGCCACCAGGGGGGGGGAGGCCCCCTTAGGGAAACTGTTTTTT.

The chain combines TRBV5-6 with TRBJ2-3; D uncertain. V was trimmed by 6 bases and J by 0 bases, leaving 11 bases between them. The germline CDR1 and CDR2 sequences are SGHDT and YYEEEE. CDR3 length: 14 amino acids. CDR3 nucleotides: TGTGCCAGCAATTGGAGAGCTAGCACAGATACGCAGTATTTT. Encoded protein: CASNWRASTDTQYF. Full variable domain (rest looked up from reference TRBV5-6 and TRBJ2-3): DAGVTQSPTHLIKTRGQQVTLRCSPKSGHDTVSWYQQALGQGPQFIFQYYEEEERQRGNFPDRFSGHQFPNYSSELNVNALLLGDSALYLCASNWRASTDTQYFGPGTRLTVL.

The rearrangement joins TRBV15 to TRBJ1-1, with D tentatively TRBD1 (5 bases). Looked up from germline, CDR1 is LNHNV and CDR2 is YYDKDF (reference sequence). This CDR3 spans 13 amino acids. Between the trimmed V and J ends, which lost 3 bases and 1 base, there was a span of 6 bases. CDR3 nucleotide sequence: TGTGCCACCAGCAGCGACAGGAACACTGAAGCTTTCTTT. Protein product: CATSSDRNTEAFF.

This clone was detected a few times. The chain combines TRBV27 with TRBJ2-4; 8 positions agree with TRBD2. The CDR3 is made up of 15 amino acids. Germline values: CDR1 MNHEY, CDR2 SMNVEV (reference sequence). V was clipped by 4 bases and J by 8 bases; unmatched bases: 10. CDR3 bases: TGTGCCAGCAGTTCCGCGGGGGGAGGTGTCGACATTCAGTACTTC. This encodes CASSSAGGGVDIQYF.

The rearrangement uses TRBV27 and TRBJ2-7; D is possibly TRBD1 (6 bases). The CDR3 spans 13 residues. Trimming stripped 4 bases from V and 3 bases from J, with 10 bases between. The germline V gene has CDR1 MNHEY and CDR2 SMNVEV (reference sequence). The CDR3 loop is CASSYRVDYEQYF. The CDR3 nucleotides are TGTGCCAGCAGTTACAGGGTGGACTACGAGCAGTACTTC.

The chain carries TRBV28 and TRBJ1-1; perhaps TRBD1 as D (5 bases). The CDR3 sequence is 15 residues long. V shed 0 bases and J shed 0 bases, with 8 bases lying between them. CDR1 and CDR2 from the germline V gene are MDHEN and SYDVKM. The CDR3 loop reads CASSLWGGMNTEAFF. The CDR3 DNA reads TGTGCCAGCAGTTTATGGGGGGGTATGAACACTGAAGCTTTCTTT.

This sequence joins TRBV9 and TRBJ2-3; tentatively, D is TRBD2 (5 bases). Trimming shortened V by 7 bases and J by 8 bases, and 8 bases separated the two germline ends. Germline CDR1 is SGDLS and CDR2 is YYNGEE. The CDR3 totals 10 residues. For the CDR3, the DNA is TGTGCCAGCGGTGAGGGTACGCAGTATTTT. This gives the protein CASGEGTQYF.

The chain links TRBV9 to TRBJ2-1; a weak D match, TRBD1 (6 bases). The germline V and J ends were trimmed by 0 bases and 7 bases, with 14 bases remaining between them. Germline assignment: CDR1 SGDLS and CDR2 YYNGEE. The CDR3 length is 15 residues. CDR3: CASSVEGQLLNEQFF. CDR3 nucleotide sequence: TGTGCCAGCAGCGTAGAGGGACAACTTTTGAATGAGCAGTTCTTC. Full variable domain (outside the CDR3, taken from reference TRBV9 and TRBJ2-1): DSGVTQTPKHLITATGQRVTLRCSPRSGDLSVYWYQQSLDQGLQFLIQYYNGEERAKGNILERFSAQQFPDLHSELNLSSLELGDSALYFCASSVEGQLLNEQFFGPGTRLTVL.

The CDR3: CASSLSGPGDGYTF. CDR3 nucleotide sequence: TGCGCCAGCAGCTTATCAGGTCCAGGGGATGGCTACACCTTC. The genes are TRBV5-1 and TRBJ1-2; a possible D gene is TRBD1 (6 bases). The CDR3 is 14 residues long. V lost 2 bases and J 6 bases, leaving 14 bases between the germline ends. Germline V gene lookup returns CDR1 SGHRS and CDR2 YFSETQ. The complete variable domain, with remaining parts taken from reference TRBV5-1 and TRBJ1-2, reads KAGVTQTPRYLIKTRGQQVTLSCSPISGHRSVSWYQQTPGQGLQFLFEYFSETQRNKGNFPGRFSGRQFSNSRSEMNVSTLELGDSALYLCASSLSGPGDGYTFGSGTRLTVV.

The chain carries TRBV27 and TRBJ2-7; 12 bases map to TRBD2. The CDR3 totals 16 residues. The germline gives CDR1 MNHEY, CDR2 SMNVEV (reference sequence). V gave up 5 bases and J gave up 2 bases; unmatched junction bases: 7. The CDR3: CASSPWTSGTAYEQYF. DNA of the CDR3: TGTGCCAGCAGTCCCTGGACTAGCGGGACAGCCTACGAGCAGTACTTC.

V and J are TRBV28 and TRBJ2-3; tentative D call: TRBD1 (5 bases). The CDR3 sequence is 15 residues long. The V and J ends lost 10 bases and 0 bases respectively, with 17 bases between them. Germline CDR1 MDHEN, CDR2 SYDVKM. CDR3 sequence reads: CATYWTNPSTDTQYF. The CDR3 DNA is TGTGCCACCTATTGGACAAATCCTAGCACAGATACGCAGTATTTT.

The gene calls are TRBV18 and TRBJ2-7, with 10 positions matching TRBD1. Germline lookup yields CDR1 KGHSH and CDR2 LQKENI. Losses at the gene ends were 6 bases for V and 5 bases for J; bases not matched to a gene: 10. The CDR3 is 15 residues long. CDR3 in amino acids: CASSPFGQGVDEQYF. The CDR3 DNA sequence: TGTGCCAGCTCCCCATTCGGACAGGGGGTTGACGAGCAGTACTTC.

The genes are TRBV13 and TRBJ2-3, with D uncertain. Germline loops: CDR1 PRHDT, CDR2 FYEKMQ (reference sequence). There are 13 residues in the CDR3. Trimming took off 4 bases at V and 0 bases at J, with 5 bases between the two ends. CDR3 DNA sequence: TGTGCCAGCAGCTCCCTAAGCACAGATACGCAGTATTTT. Translating gives CASSSLSTDTQYF.

The V gene is TRBV4-1, the J gene TRBJ2-1, with D tentatively TRBD1 (5 bases). Germline V gene sequence: CDR1 MGHRA, CDR2 YSYEKL. The CDR3 has 15 amino acids. V was trimmed by 0 bases and J by 6 bases, leaving 12 bases between them. CDR3 DNA sequence: TGCGCCAGCAGCCAAGATGCAGGGTGGGTCAATGAGCAGTTCTTC. Translation gives CASSQDAGWVNEQFF.

The V and J genes are TRBV7-9 and TRBJ2-5; D gene unclear. The ends were cut back, 4 bases at V and 5 bases at J, with 14 bases in the middle. CDR1 and CDR2 (germline): SEHNR, FQNEAQ (reference sequence). The CDR3 contains 14 residues. This CDR3 reads CASSSGFEVETQYF. The CDR3 bases are TGTGCCAGCAGCTCCGGCTTCGAGGTGGAGACCCAGTACTTC.

This clone was seen more than once but under ten times. The V call is TRBV10-2, the J call TRBJ2-1, with TRBD2 as a possible D gene (5 bases). The CDR3 spans 12 residues. The germline V gene encodes CDR1 WSHSY and CDR2 SAAADI. V lost 6 bases and J 9 bases, leaving 12 bases between the germline ends. The CDR3 is CASSPSGGEQFF. In nucleotides, the CDR3 is TGCGCCAGCAGCCCCTCCGGAGGTGAGCAGTTCTTC.